These 30 T cell receptor beta chains came from one sample sequenced in a study of T cell repertoires in cytomegalovirus infection. MiXCR was run by TCRdb on the reads, yielding one entry per CDR3 protein. The repertoire holds roughly 310,000 distinct CDR3 sequences, with around a sixth as singletons. Sequencing was performed on PBMCs. These receptors came from a human donor in good health (CMV status not recorded). Some clones in this sample may be carry-over from other donors' samples.

This clonotype came up many times. The chain uses TRBV5-8 and TRBJ2-1, with D possibly being TRBD2 (6 bases). Between the trimmed V and J ends, which lost 0 bases and 8 bases, there was a span of 12 bases. There are 14 residues in the CDR3. Germline CDR1 and CDR2: SGHTS and YDEGEE. The CDR3 is CASSLGLVIDEQFF. CDR3 sequence (DNA): TGTGCCAGCAGCTTGGGACTAGTAATCGATGAGCAGTTCTTC.

There are a few counts of this clonotype. The chain joins TRBV9 to TRBJ1-2; maybe TRBD1 (5 bases). From germline, CDR1 is SGDLS and CDR2 YYNGEE. The CDR3 is 16 amino acids. Trimming took 0 bases from V and 6 from J, leaving 18 bases between them. CDR3 region: CASSVGPREVEDGYTF. The CDR3 DNA follows: TGTGCCAGCAGCGTAGGTCCCAGGGAGGTTGAGGATGGCTACACCTTC.

The chain combines TRBV13 with TRBJ1-4; 8 bases map to TRBD1. The CDR3 extends over 18 amino acids. The germline V gene encodes CDR1 PRHDT and CDR2 FYEKMQ (reference sequence). The trim removed 1 base at V and 4 bases at J, leaving 11 bases unmatched. The CDR3 spells CASSLAQGASQSNEKLFF. The CDR3 DNA reads as TGTGCCAGCAGCTTAGCGCAGGGGGCGTCACAAAGTAATGAAAAACTGTTTTTT.

This clonotype was seen only a few times. The chain employs TRBV20-1 and TRBJ2-6, with a weak D call TRBD2 (6 bases). The ends were cut back, 6 bases at V and 4 bases at J, with 16 bases in the middle. The CDR3 spans 15 residues. Looked up from germline, CDR1 is DFQATT and CDR2 is SNEGSKA (reference sequence). CDR3 protein: CSAPTSTSGANVLTF. The DNA for the CDR3 is TGCAGTGCCCCTACTAGCACCTCCGGGGCCAACGTCCTGACTTTC.

This clonotype showed up many times. For the CDR3, the DNA is TGTGCCAGCAGAGGGACCCAATATGGCTACACCTTC. Translation: CASRGTQYGYTF. The chain couples TRBV12-3 or TRBV12-4 to TRBJ1-2, with D possibly matching TRBD1 (5 bases). V lost 6 bases, J lost 5 bases, and 10 bases lay in between. The CDR3 is 12 amino acids.

The CDR3 DNA is TGTGCCAGCAGTTACCCGACTAGCGGGGGGGCCTACAATGAGCAGTTCTTC. Protein: CASSYPTSGGAYNEQFF. This rearrangement joins TRBV6-6 to TRBJ2-1; 14 positions agree with TRBD2. The CDR3 runs 17 residues. Per the germline V gene, CDR1 is MNHNY and CDR2 is SVGAGI (reference sequence). Germline trimming cut 2 bases from V and 2 bases from J; bases unmatched to any gene: 2.

This clonotype was found a few times. The genes are TRBV28 and TRBJ2-3; D might be TRBD1 or TRBD2, each matching 5 bases. Germline assignment: CDR1 MDHEN and CDR2 SYDVKM. Between the trimmed V and J ends, which lost 5 bases and 2 bases, there was a span of 14 bases. This CDR3 is built from 15 residues. This CDR3 is CASSDPGPFTDTQYF. The CDR3 DNA is TGTGCCAGCAGTGATCCGGGACCCTTCACAGATACGCAGTATTTT.

This clonotype appeared many times. V is TRBV11-2 and J is TRBJ2-1; maybe TRBD1 (6 bases). Germline V CDR1 and CDR2: SGHAT, FQNNGV. The CDR3 extends over 16 amino acids. Trimming took 6 bases from V and 6 from J, leaving 21 bases between them. Here the CDR3 DNA reads TGTGCCAGCAGGGAGATGTATCGGGGCAGGGGCAATGAGCAGTTCTTC. Translating it yields CASREMYRGRGNEQFF.

In this sample, this clonotype turned up many times. The chain carries TRBV10-3 and TRBJ2-7; possibly TRBD2 for D (7 bases). Trimming took 3 bases from V and 0 from J, leaving 9 bases between them. There are 14 residues in the CDR3. Germline values: CDR1 ENHRY, CDR2 SYGVKD. CDR3 amino acids: CAISDRGASYEQYF. In nucleotides, the CDR3 is TGTGCCATCAGTGATCGGGGGGCCTCCTACGAGCAGTACTTC.

The genes are TRBV20-1 and TRBJ1-4, with D unclear. The ends were cut back, 5 bases at V and 0 bases at J, with 10 bases in the middle. CDR3 length: 14 residues. Germline V gene sequence: CDR1 DFQATT, CDR2 SNEGSKA (reference sequence). CDR3 in DNA: TGCAGTGCTTTAGACCCTCCAACTAATGAAAAACTGTTTTTT. This gives the protein CSALDPPTNEKLFF.

This clonotype was found a few times. V is TRBV5-1 and J is TRBJ2-4, with 7 bases aligning to TRBD2. This CDR3 has 14 amino acids. The J segment lost 3 bases and the V segment lost 2 bases, leaving 2 bases of the junction unmatched. Per the germline V gene, CDR1 is SGHRS and CDR2 is YFSETQ. The CDR3 here is CASSLGLVKNIQYF. The CDR3, as DNA: TGCGCCAGCAGCTTAGGACTAGTCAAAAACATTCAGTACTTC.

This clonotype was counted only a few times. The rearrangement joins TRBV28 to TRBJ2-7, with unresolved D. The V and J ends lost 2 bases and 6 bases respectively, with 14 bases between them. CDR3 length: 14 residues. Per the germline V gene, CDR1 is MDHEN and CDR2 is SYDVKM. The CDR3 coding sequence is TGTGCCAGCAGTTTAATCGGGCGTGGGCTCGAGCAGTACTTC. Translating it yields CASSLIGRGLEQYF.

This clonotype has more than one count but fewer than ten. This chain links TRBV7-9 with TRBJ2-7; no clear D gene. Trimming shortened V by 1 base and J by 5 bases, and 9 bases separated the two germline ends. This CDR3 region has 13 residues. Looked up from germline, CDR1 is SEHNR and CDR2 is FQNEAQ (reference sequence). The CDR3 sequence is CASSLVVRNEQYF. The CDR3 coding sequence is TGTGCCAGCAGCTTAGTGGTACGGAACGAGCAGTACTTC.

This clonotype has at least ten counts. The chain links TRBV6-1 to TRBJ2-5; D unresolved. Germline loops: CDR1 MNHNS, CDR2 SASEGT. Trimming left V 6 bases short and J 0 bases short, with 11 bases between. CDR3 length: 14 residues. The chain's CDR3 is CASRLSVDQETQYF. CDR3 coding DNA: TGTGCCAGCAGACTAAGTGTAGACCAAGAGACCCAGTACTTC.

The V gene is TRBV11-3, the J gene TRBJ2-2; 7 bases map to TRBD1. The length of the CDR3 is 14 residues. Trimming removed 5 bases from V and 7 bases from J; junction bases left unmatched: 7. Looked up from germline, CDR1 is SGHNT and CDR2 is YENEEA. The CDR3 nucleotides read TGTGCCAGCAGCGTACAGGGGCCCGGCGGGGAGCTGTTTTTT. Protein sequence: CASSVQGPGGELFF.

The V call is TRBV20-1, the J call TRBJ2-5; D may be TRBD1 or TRBD2 (5 bases each). The germline V gene has CDR1 DFQATT and CDR2 SNEGSKA (reference sequence). CDR3 length: 15 amino acids. The V end lost 6 bases, the J end lost 4 bases, and 21 bases lay between the germline ends. CDR3 nucleotide sequence: TGCAGTGCGGGGAGCTCCGCGGCTGGGGGAGAGACCCAGTACTTC. Translating it yields CSAGSSAAGGETQYF.

V is TRBV5-1 and J is TRBJ2-7, with TRBD1 matching 9 bases. This CDR3 is built from 15 residues. The germline gives CDR1 SGHRS, CDR2 YFSETQ. J lost 2 bases, V lost 4 bases, and 7 bases had no gene match. CDR3: CASSPGTGWPYEQYF. CDR3 DNA: TGCGCCAGCAGCCCGGGGACAGGGTGGCCCTACGAGCAGTACTTC.

V is TRBV6-6 and J is TRBJ1-5; possibly TRBD1 for D (6 bases). In germline, CDR1 is MNHNY, CDR2 SVGAGI (reference sequence). This CDR3 has 19 amino acids. Trimming stripped 7 bases from V and 4 bases from J, with 29 bases between. This chain's CDR3 is CASIKGGSGASISNQPQHF. The CDR3, as DNA: TGTGCCAGCATTAAGGGAGGCTCAGGGGCGAGTATAAGTAATCAGCCCCAGCATTTT.

This clonotype appeared a few times. The rearrangement links TRBV5-5 to TRBJ2-7; D might be TRBD2 (5 bases). The CDR3 has 13 amino acids. V was trimmed by 4 bases and J by 5 bases, leaving 13 bases between them. The germline V gene has CDR1 SGHKS and CDR2 YYEKEE (reference sequence). CDR3 region: CASSPPRAHEQYF. The CDR3 DNA follows: TGTGCCAGCAGCCCCCCGAGGGCCCACGAGCAGTACTTC.

This clonotype was observed a few times. The chain joins TRBV2 to TRBJ2-5; D ambiguous. Trimming removed 8 bases from V and 2 bases from J, with 15 bases in between. Germline V gene lookup returns CDR1 SNHLY and CDR2 FYNNEI. The CDR3 is 14 amino acids. The CDR3 coding sequence is TGTGCCAGCGACTCAGTGGGGTTACAAGAGACCCAGTACTTC. Amino acids: CASDSVGLQETQYF.

This clonotype turned up a few times. The chain couples TRBV12-3 or TRBV12-4 to TRBJ1-1; weak D call: TRBD1 (5 bases). V gave up 2 bases and J gave up 1 base, with 8 bases separating them. The CDR3 consists of 14 residues. The CDR3 DNA sequence: TGTGCCAGCAGTTTACGGGACGCGAACACTGAAGCTTTCTTT. It specifies CASSLRDANTEAFF.

On this clonotype: Given a much more abundant clone one base away, this may be a read error. The chain joins TRBV7-9 to TRBJ2-3, with D unclear. The V gene's germline CDR1 is SEHNR and CDR2 FQNEAQ (reference sequence). The CDR3 loop spans 13 amino acids. CDR3 sequence reads: CACSPNPLAAQYF. The CDR3 coding sequence is TGTGCCTGCAGCCCAAATCCTTTGGCGGCGCAGTATTTT.

This clonotype was observed a handful of times. The V call is TRBV12-3 or TRBV12-4, the J call TRBJ1-2; the match to TRBD1 covers 7 bases. CDR3 size: 12 residues. The V gene end was trimmed by 6 bases and the J gene end by 7 bases; junction bases not matched to a gene: 5. The CDR3 bases are TGTGCCAGCAGGCACAGGGGCCGTGGCTACACCTTC. Protein sequence: CASRHRGRGYTF.

This clonotype was recorded a few times. This chain joins TRBV5-4 and TRBJ1-6; D gene uncertain. CDR3 size: 17 residues. Germline V gene lookup returns CDR1 SGHNT and CDR2 YYREEE (reference sequence). Trimming removed 0 bases at V and 3 bases at J, with 13 bases between. CDR3 loop: CASSLEGASLYNSPLHF. The CDR3 DNA reads as TGTGCCAGCAGCTTGGAAGGCGCGAGTCTCTATAATTCACCCCTCCACTTT.

The sample holds many counts of this clonotype. V gene TRBV19 combines with J gene TRBJ1-1; 7 bases line up with TRBD1. The trim removed 5 bases at V and 1 base at J, leaving 7 bases unmatched. CDR3 length: 15 amino acids. The germline V gene encodes CDR1 LNHDA and CDR2 SQIVND (reference sequence). CDR3 coding DNA: TGTGCCAGTAGTCCGGACAGGCGAAGGAACACTGAAGCTTTCTTT. Its translation: CASSPDRRRNTEAFF.

This clonotype was counted ten times or more. The chain couples TRBV7-9 to TRBJ2-2; TRBD2 matches at 8 bases. Unmatched junction bases numbered 5, after V lost 1 base and J lost 1 base. Germline CDR1 SEHNR, CDR2 FQNEAQ (reference sequence). CDR3 length: 17 amino acids. CDR3 DNA: TGTGCCAGCAGCTTAGGTAGCGGGACTCAGAACACCGGGGAGCTGTTTTTT. As protein: CASSLGSGTQNTGELFF.

This clonotype occurred a few times. The J gene is TRBJ1-5, the V gene TRBV12-3 or TRBV12-4; 8 bases are a match to TRBD1. The CDR3 is made up of 15 amino acids. V shed 6 bases and J 6 bases; nucleotides not matched to a gene: 10. Written as DNA, the CDR3 is TGTGCCAGCAGCAACGAAGGACAGGGTACTCAGCCCCAGCATTTT. It translates to CASSNEGQGTQPQHF.

This clonotype appeared a few times. This sequence joins TRBV4-3 and TRBJ2-7, with TRBD1 matching over 8 bases. CDR1 and CDR2 (germline): LGHNA, YSLEER. CDR3 length equals 16 residues. V shed 0 bases and J 4 bases; nucleotides not matched to a gene: 8. In nucleotides, the CDR3 is TGCGCCAGCAGCCAAGATCGGGCAGGGGGCGCGTACGAGCAGTACTTC. It yields the protein CASSQDRAGGAYEQYF.

In this sample, this clonotype turned up a few times. The chain combines TRBV3-1 with TRBJ1-1; D gene uncertain. Germline values: CDR1 LGHDT, CDR2 YNNKEL (reference sequence). The CDR3 length is 16 residues. V dropped 3 bases and J dropped 1 base, with 15 bases sitting between them. The CDR3 loop is CASSQVVWSGNTEAFF. The CDR3 DNA reads as TGTGCCAGCAGCCAGGTTGTCTGGTCGGGGAACACTGAAGCTTTCTTT.

This clonotype was observed many times. The rearrangement links TRBV19 to TRBJ2-7; the match to TRBD1 covers 7 bases. CDR1 LNHDA and CDR2 SQIVND come from the germline V gene (reference sequence). The CDR3 totals 15 residues. Unmatched junction bases numbered 10, after V lost 6 bases and J lost 2 bases. The CDR3 sequence: CASRFESTGAYEQYF. The CDR3 nucleotides are TGTGCCAGTAGATTTGAATCTACAGGGGCCTACGAGCAGTACTTC.